The 3 T cell receptor beta chains below were found in one sample sequenced in a study of blood T cell repertoires in COVID-19. TCRdb keeps only in-frame clones here, not all; method: immunoSEQ multiplex PCR. The data hold some 230,000 clones, with about 86% observed a single time. Input material: peripheral blood. Receptor source: a woman aged 30 to 39 who had recovered from COVID-19.

The chain joins TRBV27 to TRBJ1-6; D is perhaps TRBD1 (6 bases). CDR1 and CDR2 from the germline V gene are MNHEY and SMNVEV (reference sequence). This CDR3 has 15 residues. V was clipped by 4 bases and J by 2 bases, with 9 bases between them. CDR3 residues: CASSYTGTYNSPLHF. In DNA form, the CDR3 reads TGTGCCAGCAGTTACACAGGGACCTATAATTCACCCCTCCACTTT.

This sequence joins TRBV5-4 and TRBJ2-2, with unresolved D. The germline V gene encodes CDR1 SGHNT and CDR2 YYREEE (reference sequence). The CDR3 sequence is 13 residues long. V was shortened by 3 bases and J by 5 bases, with 8 bases between the two germline ends. The CDR3 region has the DNA TGTGCCAGCAGCTCCGGCAGGACCGGGGAGCTGTTTTTT. Protein: CASSSGRTGELFF. Using reference TRBV5-4 and TRBJ2-2 for the parts outside the CDR3, the full variable domain is ETGVTQSPTHLIKTRGQQVTLRCSSQSGHNTVSWYQQALGQGPQFIFQYYREEENGRGNFPPRFSGLQFPNYSSELNVNALELDDSALYLCASSSGRTGELFFGEGSRLTVL.

The J gene is TRBJ2-7, the V gene TRBV6-6, with D maybe TRBD2 (5 bases). CDR1 is MNHNY and CDR2 is SVGAGI in the germline V gene (reference sequence). The CDR3 runs to 14 residues. V dropped 7 bases and J dropped 3 bases, with 16 bases sitting between them. As DNA, the CDR3 is TGTGCCAGCAAACCGGTACTTGCGGGCTACGAGCAGTACTTC. Protein product: CASKPVLAGYEQYF.